A single sample is the source of the 20 T cell receptor beta chains below, sequenced in a study of shared clonotypes between healthy human individuals. Repertoires were generated with immunoSEQ multiplex PCR, while TCRdb's copy carries only in-frame clones and drops some. The data hold 1,400,000 or so clones, with around 98.5% observed a single time. Sample: naive CD4+ T cells sorted from blood. Noted subset: CD45RA+ positively selected. These receptors all come from a man aged 25-45 years in good health.

This chain uses TRBV6-5 with TRBJ2-3; D gene ambiguous. V lost 6 bases and J 4 bases, leaving 11 bases between the germline ends. The CDR3 is 13 residues long. CDR1 and CDR2 (germline): MNHEY, SVGAGI. The chain's CDR3 is CASSPDTSDTQYF. CDR3 in DNA: TGTGCCAGCAGCCCGGATACGTCAGATACGCAGTATTTT.

The J gene is TRBJ2-7, the V gene TRBV7-2; D unclear. Trimming left V 3 bases short and J 0 bases short, with 3 bases between. The CDR3 is 12 amino acids. Germline assignment: CDR1 SGHTA and CDR2 FQGNSA. The DNA of the CDR3 is TGTGCCAGCAGCTTTACCTCCTACGAGCAGTACTTC. Protein sequence: CASSFTSYEQYF.

The chain links TRBV5-5 to TRBJ2-5; 7 nucleotides line up with TRBD1. Per the germline V gene, CDR1 is SGHKS and CDR2 is YYEKEE (reference sequence). The CDR3 runs 14 residues. J gave up 0 bases and V 5 bases, and 4 bases lay outside the gene matches. As DNA, the CDR3 is TGTGCCAGCAGACAGACAGGGTACCAAGAGACCCAGTACTTC. Protein product: CASRQTGYQETQYF.

The chain has TRBV5-1 and TRBJ2-3; 7 bases agree with TRBD2. CDR1 and CDR2 (germline): SGHRS, YFSETQ. V shed 0 bases and J 3 bases; nucleotides not matched to a gene: 10. The CDR3 spans 17 residues. The CDR3 nucleotides are TGCGCCAGCAGCTTGGTCCCGGGCGCGGGAGTGACAGATACGCAGTATTTT. Translation: CASSLVPGAGVTDTQYF. Based on the CDR3 plus reference TRBV5-1 and TRBJ2-3, the full variable domain is KAGVTQTPRYLIKTRGQQVTLSCSPISGHRSVSWYQQTPGQGLQFLFEYFSETQRNKGNFPGRFSGRQFSNSRSEMNVSTLELGDSALYLCASSLVPGAGVTDTQYFGPGTRLTVL.

The chain joins TRBV7-6 to TRBJ2-7; D is tentatively TRBD1 or TRBD2 (5 bases each). V was clipped by 4 bases and J by 9 bases, with 13 bases between them. The CDR3 spans 12 residues. Germline CDR1 and CDR2: SGHVS and FNYEAQ. CDR3 nucleotide sequence: TGTGCCAGCAGCTCTGGGGGTCCCGGGCAGTACTTC. Its protein is CASSSGGPGQYF.

This chain joins TRBV5-1 and TRBJ2-1; D call uncertain. Between the trimmed V and J ends, which lost 0 bases and 9 bases, there was a span of 7 bases. This CDR3 has 12 residues. Germline V gene lookup returns CDR1 SGHRS and CDR2 YFSETQ. As DNA, the CDR3 is TGCGCCAGCAGCTTGGTTGGCAGTGAGCAGTTCTTC. This codes for CASSLVGSEQFF.

This chain joins TRBV28 and TRBJ1-4; 8 nucleotides line up with TRBD1. CDR1 and CDR2 (germline): MDHEN, SYDVKM. The V and J ends lost 10 bases and 7 bases, in that order; junction bases with no gene match: 8. The CDR3 loop spans 13 amino acids. The CDR3 coding sequence is TGTGCCATCGGGGCAGGGGGCTTTGAAAAACTGTTTTTT. Residues: CAIGAGGFEKLFF.

The chain combines TRBV6-4 with TRBJ2-7; the D gene is possibly TRBD1 (6 bases). Trimming shortened V by 6 bases and J by 0 bases, and 15 bases separated the two germline ends. The CDR3 is 15 residues long. In germline, CDR1 is MRHNA, CDR2 SNTAGT. CDR3 protein: CASRAEGHFSYEQYF. As DNA, the CDR3 is TGTGCCAGCAGAGCCGAGGGACACTTCTCCTACGAGCAGTACTTC.

Worth noting for this clone: Distinct nucleotide sequences in the sample also encode this CDR3. The CDR3, as DNA: TGTGCCAGCAGCGCCCGGGACAGATACCAAGAGACCCAGTACTTC. It is translated as CASSARDRYQETQYF. This chain joins TRBV9 and TRBJ2-5; 7 bases are shared with TRBD1. With V trimmed by 3 bases and J by 0 bases, 5 bases remained unmatched. Germline V CDR1 and CDR2: SGDLS, YYNGEE. The CDR3 runs 15 residues.

The V call is TRBV7-9, the J call TRBJ2-2; the D is unclear. Deletions cut 5 bases from V and 1 base from J, with 20 bases between. CDR1 SEHNR and CDR2 FQNEAQ come from the germline V gene (reference sequence). This CDR3 contains 18 residues. CDR3 sequence: CASSTPPGRNLNTGELFF. The CDR3 DNA follows: TGTGCCAGCAGCACCCCTCCGGGCAGGAACTTGAACACCGGGGAGCTGTTTTTT.

The chain carries TRBV6-5 and TRBJ1-2, with no clear D. The CDR3 contains 13 residues. Germline CDR1 reads MNHEY; CDR2 reads SVGAGI. V shed 6 bases and J shed 4 bases, with 12 bases lying between them. Here the CDR3 reads CASSKAGVYGYTF. The CDR3 DNA is TGTGCCAGCAGCAAGGCGGGTGTCTATGGCTACACCTTC.

This clone was seen once. This chain joins TRBV12-5 and TRBJ2-7, with D perhaps matching TRBD2 (7 bases). The germline V gene encodes CDR1 LGHNT and CDR2 FRNRAP. The CDR3 has 12 amino acids. The CDR3 region has the DNA TGTGCAGGGGGGGAGGGCCTCAACGAGCAGTACTTC. Protein: CAGGEGLNEQYF.

The chain carries TRBV5-6 and TRBJ2-5, with TRBD2 identical over 15 bases. V lost 0 bases to trimming and J lost 5 bases; unmatched junction nucleotides: 11. CDR3 size: 19 residues. Germline CDR1 is SGHDT and CDR2 is YYEEEE. CDR3 DNA sequence: TGTGCCAGCAGCTTGGCCTGGACTAGCGGGAGGGAATTTAAGGAGACCCAGTACTTC. Translating it yields CASSLAWTSGREFKETQYF.

CDR3 protein: CASSRTGGDEQYF. In nucleotides, the CDR3 is TGCGCCAGCAGCCGGACAGGGGGCGACGAGCAGTACTTC. This sequence joins TRBV5-1 and TRBJ2-7; 11 bases fit TRBD1. The CDR3 covers 13 residues. J lost 5 bases, V lost 4 bases, and 2 bases had no gene match. Germline loops: CDR1 SGHRS, CDR2 YFSETQ.

As for this clone: Within the sample, other DNA sequences also encode this same CDR3. V usage is TRBV5-4 and J usage is TRBJ2-7, with 7 bases identical to TRBD2. Looked up from germline, CDR1 is SGHNT and CDR2 is YYREEE (reference sequence). This CDR3 is built from 14 residues. V trimming: 0 bases; J trimming: 3 bases; junction bases outside the gene matches: 3. The CDR3 sequence: CASSLAGGGYEQYF. The CDR3 coding sequence is TGTGCCAGCAGCTTGGCTGGGGGGGGCTACGAGCAGTACTTC.

Concerning this clone itself: At the DNA level, this CDR3 is encoded by other sequences in the same sample as well. As DNA, the CDR3 is TGTGCCAGCAGTTCCGGACTAGCGGGAGTCTACGAGCAGTACTTC. This encodes CASSSGLAGVYEQYF. The chain links TRBV6-5 to TRBJ2-7, with 13 bases aligning to TRBD2. CDR1 is MNHEY and CDR2 is SVGAGI in the germline V gene. This CDR3 comprises 15 residues. Germline trimming cut 4 bases from V and 3 bases from J; bases unmatched to any gene: 3.

V is TRBV28 and J is TRBJ1-2; 7 bases agree with TRBD1. CDR3 length equals 14 residues. V gave up 8 bases and J gave up 4 bases; unmatched junction bases: 10. Germline V gene lookup returns CDR1 MDHEN and CDR2 SYDVKM. This chain's CDR3 is CASARGRGTYGYTF. CDR3 DNA sequence: TGTGCCAGCGCTCGGGGCAGGGGGACCTATGGCTACACCTTC.

The rearrangement joins TRBV5-1 to TRBJ2-7; 7 bases match TRBD1. The germline V gene has CDR1 SGHRS and CDR2 YFSETQ. V trimming: 0 bases; J trimming: 3 bases; junction bases outside the gene matches: 9. The CDR3 covers 16 residues. The CDR3 sequence is CASSLGGGGLIYEQYF. The CDR3, as DNA: TGCGCCAGCAGCTTGGGAGGGGGCGGCCTTATCTACGAGCAGTACTTC. The whole variable domain, remainder taken from reference TRBV5-1 and TRBJ2-7, is KAGVTQTPRYLIKTRGQQVTLSCSPISGHRSVSWYQQTPGQGLQFLFEYFSETQRNKGNFPGRFSGRQFSNSRSEMNVSTLELGDSALYLCASSLGGGGLIYEQYFGPGTRLTVT.

This chain joins TRBV7-8 and TRBJ2-1, with D unclear. CDR1 and CDR2 (germline): SGHVS, FQNEAQ. V was trimmed by 1 base and J by 0 bases, leaving 16 bases between them. The length of the CDR3 is 18 residues. The CDR3 reads CASSLVRSQTTSYNEQFF. DNA for the CDR3: TGTGCCAGCAGCTTAGTGAGGTCACAAACCACCTCCTACAATGAGCAGTTCTTC.

The chain has TRBV6-5 and TRBJ2-5; perhaps TRBD2 as D (5 bases). Germline lookup yields CDR1 MNHEY and CDR2 SVGAGI. The V end lost 5 bases, the J end lost 4 bases, and 14 bases lay between the germline ends. The CDR3 sequence is 14 residues long. The CDR3 DNA sequence: TGTGCCAGCAGTATCCCCTCCGGGGTAGAGACCCAGTACTTC. Translation gives CASSIPSGVETQYF.